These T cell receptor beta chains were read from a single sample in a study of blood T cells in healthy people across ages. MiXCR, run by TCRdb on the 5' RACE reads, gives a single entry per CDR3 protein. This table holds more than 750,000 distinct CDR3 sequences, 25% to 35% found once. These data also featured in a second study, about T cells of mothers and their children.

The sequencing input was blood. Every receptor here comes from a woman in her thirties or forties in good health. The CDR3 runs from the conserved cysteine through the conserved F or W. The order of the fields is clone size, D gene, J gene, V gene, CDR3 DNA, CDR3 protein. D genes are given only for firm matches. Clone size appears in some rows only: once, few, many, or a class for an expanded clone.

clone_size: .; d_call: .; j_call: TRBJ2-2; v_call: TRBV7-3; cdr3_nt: TGTGCCAGCAGCTTATCCCCCCCTGGCACCGGGGAGCTGTTTTTT; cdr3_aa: CASSLSPPGTGELFF
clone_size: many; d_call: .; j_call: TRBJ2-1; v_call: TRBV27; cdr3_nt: TGTGCCAGCAGTTTATCGCAAACCCTAGGAATTTCGCAGTTCTTC; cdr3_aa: CASSLSQTLGISQFF
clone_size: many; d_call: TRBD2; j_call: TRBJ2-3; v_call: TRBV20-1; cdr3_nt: TGCAGTGCTAGCCGGGCTAGCGGGAGCACAGATACGCAGTATTTT; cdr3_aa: CSASRASGSTDTQYF
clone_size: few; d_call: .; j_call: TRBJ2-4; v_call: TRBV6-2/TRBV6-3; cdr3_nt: TGTGCCAGCAGCCGCCTTCGAGGGGCGGAGGGTGACATTCAGTACTTC; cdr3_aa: CASSRLRGAEGDIQYF
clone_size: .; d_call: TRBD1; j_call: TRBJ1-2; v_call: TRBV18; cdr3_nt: TGTGCCAGCTCACCGACCGGGACAGGAAACTATGGCTACACCTTC; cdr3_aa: CASSPTGTGNYGYTF
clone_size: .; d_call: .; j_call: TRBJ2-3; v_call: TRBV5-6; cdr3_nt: TGTGCCAGCAGCTTGCAGGGGGGGGCCGGAGATACGCAGTATTTT; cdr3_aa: CASSLQGGAGDTQYF
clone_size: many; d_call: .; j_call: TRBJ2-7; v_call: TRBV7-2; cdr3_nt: TGTGCCAGCAGCGAGCAGACAGGATTCTCCTACGAGCAGTACTTC; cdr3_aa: CASSEQTGFSYEQYF
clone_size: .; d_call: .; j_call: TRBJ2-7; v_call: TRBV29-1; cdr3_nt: TGCAGCGTTGGTTGCTACGAGCAGTACTTC; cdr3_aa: CSVGCYEQYF
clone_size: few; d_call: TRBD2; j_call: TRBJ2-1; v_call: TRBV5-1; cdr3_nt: TGCGCCAGCAGCATGACTAGCGGGGGGTACAATGAGCAGTTCTTC; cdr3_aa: CASSMTSGGYNEQFF
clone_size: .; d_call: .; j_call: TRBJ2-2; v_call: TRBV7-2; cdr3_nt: TGTGCCAGCAGCGCGACTAGGAACACCGGGGAGCTGTTTTTT; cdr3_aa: CASSATRNTGELFF
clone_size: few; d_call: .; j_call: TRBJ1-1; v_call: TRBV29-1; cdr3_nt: TGCAGCGTTGGGAAGGGCTCTGAAGCTTTCTTT; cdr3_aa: CSVGKGSEAFF
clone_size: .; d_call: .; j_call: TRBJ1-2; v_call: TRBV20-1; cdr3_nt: TGCAGTGCTAGAATTGATGGCTACACCTTC; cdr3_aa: CSARIDGYTF
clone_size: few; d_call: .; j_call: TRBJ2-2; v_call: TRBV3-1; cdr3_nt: TGTGCCAGCAGCCAAGACTGGACCGGGGAGCTGTTTTTT; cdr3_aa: CASSQDWTGELFF
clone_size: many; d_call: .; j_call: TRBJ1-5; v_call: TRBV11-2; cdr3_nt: TGTGCCAGCAGCTTAGGAGGGGTCAATCAGCCCCAGCATTTT; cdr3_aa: CASSLGGVNQPQHF
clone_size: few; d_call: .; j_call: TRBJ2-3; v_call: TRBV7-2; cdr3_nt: TGTGCCAGCAGCTTTGTACAGGTCAGCACAGATACGCAGTATTTT; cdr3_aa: CASSFVQVSTDTQYF
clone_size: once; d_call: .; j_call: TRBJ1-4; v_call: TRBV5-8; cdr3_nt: TGTGCCAGCAGCACGCTATCCTACGGTGGGGAAAAACTGTTTTTT; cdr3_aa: CASSTLSYGGEKLFF